This is a list of T cell receptor beta chains from one sample in a study of blood T cell repertoires in COVID-19. Only in-frame clones appear in the TCRdb table, and some are missing; sequencing was by immunoSEQ multiplex PCR. The data contain approximately 290,000 clones, more than 85% of them singletons. Sequenced sample: peripheral blood. These receptors originate from a man under 40 with acute or convalescent COVID-19. Each CDR3 is given with its conserved first and last residue. D genes are given only for firm matches. Clone size, where shown, is once, few, many, or a class for clones that have expanded.

-,TRBV9,TRBD2,TRBJ2-3,TGTGCCAGCAGTGTAGTAGTAGCGGGGGATACGCAGTATTTT,CASSVVVAGDTQYF
-,TRBV24-1,TRBD1,TRBJ2-5,TGTGCCACCAGCGGCGCGGACAGGCATCAAGAGACCCAGTACTTC,CATSGADRHQETQYF
-,TRBV11-2,-,TRBJ1-5,TGTGCCAGCAGCTCCGAGGGGGGGGGTCTTCAGCCCCAGCATTTT,CASSSEGGGLQPQHF
-,TRBV3-1/TRBV3-2,TRBD2,TRBJ2-5,TGTGCCAGCAGCCATTGGTTCCAGCGGGGGAAAGAGACCCAGTACTTC,CASSHWFQRGKETQYF
-,TRBV11-2,-,TRBJ1-2,TGTGCCAGCAGCTTAGAGGTTGGCCAGAGGGCTAACTATGGCTACACCTTC,CASSLEVGQRANYGYTF
-,TRBV2,-,TRBJ1-5,TGTGCCAGCAGCCAACAGGGTAGTAATCAGCCCCAGCATTTT,CASSQQGSNQPQHF
-,TRBV30,TRBD1,TRBJ1-3,TGTGCCTGGTCCCTGGGACAGGCCCCTGACACCATATATTTT,CAWSLGQAPDTIYF
-,TRBV19,-,TRBJ1-5,TGTGCCAGTAGTATTATCGGGGGGCCCCAGCATTTT,CASSIIGGPQHF
-,TRBV10-2,TRBD1,TRBJ1-2,TGCGCCAGCAGACCCGGGACAGATGCCTATGGCTACACCTTC,CASRPGTDAYGYTF
few,TRBV25-1,TRBD1,TRBJ1-1,TGTGCCAGCAGTGAAAGTTGGGGACAGCTCACTGAAGCTTTCTTT,CASSESWGQLTEAFF
few,TRBV7-2,TRBD1,TRBJ1-2,TGTGCCAGCAGCTTAACAGGGGGCATCTATGGCTACACCTTC,CASSLTGGIYGYTF
-,TRBV5-1,-,TRBJ2-5,TGCGCCAGCAGATTGAGGCAGGGGCAAGAGACCCAGTACTTC,CASRLRQGQETQYF
-,TRBV9,-,TRBJ2-1,TGTGCCAGCAGCGAGGGAGGGGGGGAGCAGTTCTTC,CASSEGGGEQFF
-,TRBV2,-,TRBJ2-2,TGTGCCAGCAGTGAACAGGGGCCCCGCACCGGGGAGCTGTTTTTT,CASSEQGPRTGELFF
many,TRBV3-1/TRBV3-2,-,TRBJ2-1,TGTGCCAGCAGCCAAGACTTGGCTTCTCTAGTGAGGGAGCAGTTCTTC,CASSQDLASLVREQFF
-,TRBV6-5,-,TRBJ2-1,TGTGCCAGCCGCCATAGCTCCTACAATGAGCAGTTCTTC,CASRHSSYNEQFF
-,TRBV28,-,TRBJ2-3,TGTGCCAGCAGTTTCGTGACAGAGAGCACAGATACGCAGTATTTT,CASSFVTESTDTQYF
-,TRBV6-5,-,TRBJ2-3,TGTGCCAGCGCAGGCAGAAGCACAGATACGCAGTATTTT,CASAGRSTDTQYF
-,TRBV12-3/TRBV12-4,-,TRBJ1-1,TGTGCCAGCCGCAAGAACAACCGGGGTGAAGCTTTCTTT,CASRKNNRGEAFF
-,TRBV27,-,TRBJ1-5,TGTGCCAGCAGTTTTTCGGCGGGGAATCAGCCCCAGCATTTT,CASSFSAGNQPQHF
once,TRBV7-9,-,TRBJ1-1,TGTGCCAGCATGATCATCGGGGACACTGAAGCTTTCTTT,CASMIIGDTEAFF
once,TRBV5-1,-,TRBJ1-3,TGCGCCAGCAGCTTGGGCCACCCCGGGGGTGACTCTGGAAACACCATATATTTT,CASSLGHPGGDSGNTIYF